One and the same sample provided the 10 T cell receptor beta chains below, sequenced in a study of blood T cell repertoires in COVID-19. Sequencing used immunoSEQ multiplex PCR; TCRdb keeps in-frame clones, though not all of them. Of more than 200,000 clones in the sample, around 84% were seen once. Sequencing used peripheral blood. Every receptor here comes from a man between 45 and 60 years old with acute or convalescent COVID-19.

The genes are TRBV19 and TRBJ2-5, with 9 bases aligning to TRBD2. V lost 3 bases and J lost 5; bases outside the gene matches: 4. Germline V gives CDR1 LNHDA, CDR2 SQIVND (reference sequence). The CDR3 runs 14 residues. CDR3 sequence: CASSISGGLETQYF. The CDR3 DNA follows: TGTGCCAGTAGTATTAGCGGGGGCCTCGAGACCCAGTACTTC. The full variable domain, completed using reference TRBV19 and TRBJ2-5, is DGGITQSPKYLFRKEGQNVTLSCEQNLNHDAMYWYRQDPGQGLRLIYYSQIVNDFQKGDIAEGYSVSREKKESFPLTVTSAQKNPTAFYLCASSISGGLETQYFGPGTRLLVL.

The J gene is TRBJ1-6, the V gene TRBV6-5; D is uncertain. The CDR3 sequence is 15 residues long. The germline V and J ends were trimmed by 7 bases and 10 bases, with 20 bases remaining between them. The germline V gene has CDR1 MNHEY and CDR2 SVGAGI. The chain's CDR3 is CASTNVGFSGSPLHF. CDR3 DNA sequence: TGTGCCAGCACCAACGTGGGGTTTTCGGGATCACCCCTCCACTTT.

This clone was observed a handful of times. This rearrangement joins TRBV3-1 (or the pseudogene TRBV3-2) to TRBJ2-5; 8 bases align to TRBD1. This CDR3 comprises 15 residues. Germline V lookup: CDR1 LGHDT, CDR2 YNNKEL (reference sequence). The V and J ends lost 4 bases and 4 bases, in that order; junction bases with no gene match: 8. In DNA, the CDR3 is TGTGCCAGCAGCCCCATAGGACAGGGAACAGAGACCCAGTACTTC. Residues: CASSPIGQGTETQYF.

In this sample, this clone turned up once. The V and J genes are TRBV6-5 and TRBJ1-4; the D is unclear. The CDR3 consists of 14 residues. Trimming left V 0 bases short and J 7 bases short, with 9 bases between. Germline CDR1 reads MNHEY; CDR2 reads SVGAGI. CDR3 DNA: TGTGCCAGCAGTTACTCGACAACAGCTGAAAAACTGTTTTTT. Translation gives CASSYSTTAEKLFF.

The genes are TRBV28 and TRBJ2-7, with D perhaps TRBD1 (6 bases). The CDR3 has 12 residues. V lost 7 bases to trimming and J lost 4 bases, with 11 bases between them. Germline CDR1 MDHEN, CDR2 SYDVKM. The CDR3 coding sequence is TGTGCCAGCACGACAGGTGTATACGAGCAGTACTTC. Translated, it gives CASTTGVYEQYF. Full variable domain (outside the CDR3, taken from reference TRBV28 and TRBJ2-7): DVKVTQSSRYLVKRTGEKVFLECVQDMDHENMFWYRQDPGLGLRLIYFSYDVKMKEKGDIPEGYSVSREKKERFSLILESASTNQTSMYLCASTTGVYEQYFGPGTRLTVT.

This clone was seen a single time. The CDR3 is CASSFPDRGGTEAFF. In DNA form, the CDR3 reads TGTGCCAGCAGCTTCCCGGACAGGGGGGGGACTGAAGCTTTCTTT. The chain recombines TRBV11-1 with TRBJ1-1; 10 bases align to TRBD1. V lost 3 bases to trimming and J lost 5 bases; unmatched junction nucleotides: 6. Germline V gene lookup returns CDR1 SGHAT and CDR2 FQDESV (reference sequence). The CDR3 runs 15 residues.

The chain joins TRBV27 to TRBJ2-2; D might be TRBD1 (6 bases). V was trimmed by 6 bases and J by 6 bases, leaving 14 bases between them. CDR1 and CDR2 (germline): MNHEY, SMNVEV (reference sequence). The CDR3 loop spans 14 amino acids. DNA of the CDR3: TGTGCCAGCAGCAGTACAGGGATCGCCGGGGAGCTGTTTTTT. It yields the protein CASSSTGIAGELFF.

This clone was picked up one time. V gene TRBV7-9 combines with J gene TRBJ1-2; 7 bases are shared with TRBD1. V lost 3 bases, J lost 0 bases, and 7 bases stayed unmatched. This CDR3 has 16 amino acids. Germline-derived CDR1 and CDR2 are SEHNR and FQNEAQ (reference sequence). The CDR3 loop is CASSFANRGANYGYTF. CDR3 coding DNA: TGTGCCAGCAGCTTTGCGAACAGGGGTGCTAACTATGGCTACACCTTC.

The CDR3 bases are TGCGCCAGCTCGCGGGGGGGCCAGAACACTGAAGCTTTCTTT. Translating gives CASSRGGQNTEAFF. This chain uses TRBV4-1 with TRBJ1-1; tentatively, D is TRBD1 (6 bases). V lost 8 bases, J lost 1 base, and 14 bases lay in between. Looked up from germline, CDR1 is MGHRA and CDR2 is YSYEKL. The CDR3 contains 14 residues.

The CDR3 loop reads CASSFRGGVDNEQFF. The CDR3 DNA sequence: TGCGCCAGCAGCTTCCGCGGGGGAGTCGACAATGAGCAGTTCTTC. The chain links TRBV5-1 to TRBJ2-1; 7 bases align to TRBD2. Germline values: CDR1 SGHRS, CDR2 YFSETQ. The CDR3 covers 15 residues. V trimming: 2 bases; J trimming: 5 bases; junction bases outside the gene matches: 7.